One sample yielded the 23 T cell receptor beta chains listed below, sequenced in a study of cytomegalovirus exposure and HLA in healthy donors. The PCR was carried out with 60 Vbeta primers and 13 Jbeta primers. The protocol was immunoSEQ multiplex PCR, while the TCRdb copy is restricted to in-frame clones and leaves out a portion. The data contain over 120,000 clones, roughly 74% of them singletons. What was sequenced was PBMCs. Receptors originate from a woman under 30 in good health and CMV-seropositive.

This clone was observed a single time. The CDR3 coding sequence is TGCGCCAGCAGCTTGAGGGGAACTATGCGCACAGATACGCAGTATTTT. Amino acid sequence: CASSLRGTMRTDTQYF. The chain uses TRBV5-1 and TRBJ2-3, with D possibly being TRBD1 (5 bases). Germline loops: CDR1 SGHRS, CDR2 YFSETQ. V lost 1 base, J lost 1 base, and 13 bases lay in between. The CDR3 sequence is 16 residues long.

This CDR3 reads CASSQDGPGQGQTQYF. For the CDR3, the DNA is TGCGCCAGCAGCCAAGATGGGCCGGGACAGGGTCAGACCCAGTACTTC. The chain combines TRBV4-3 with TRBJ2-5; TRBD1 matches at 9 bases. In germline, CDR1 is LGHNA, CDR2 YSLEER. V trimming: 0 bases; J trimming: 6 bases; junction bases outside the gene matches: 8. The CDR3 spans 16 residues.

DNA of the CDR3: TGTGCCAGCAGTGAACGGAATCAGCCCCAGCATTTT. Amino acids: CASSERNQPQHF. This chain uses TRBV25-1 with TRBJ1-5; D remains ambiguous. The V gene lost 2 bases and the J gene lost 4 bases, with 3 bases spanning the gap. CDR3 length equals 12 residues. Germline V lookup: CDR1 MGHDK, CDR2 SYGVNS.

The count of this clone is one. This chain connects TRBV28 to TRBJ1-3; D is possibly TRBD1 (5 bases). Germline assignment: CDR1 MDHEN and CDR2 SYDVKM. The V and J ends lost 5 bases and 0 bases respectively, with 11 bases between them. The CDR3 is 15 amino acids. The CDR3 DNA is TGTGCCAGCAGTAGCGACAGACACTCTGGAAACACCATATATTTT. Protein sequence: CASSSDRHSGNTIYF. Variable domain in full (rest from reference TRBV28 and TRBJ1-3): DVKVTQSSRYLVKRTGEKVFLECVQDMDHENMFWYRQDPGLGLRLIYFSYDVKMKEKGDIPEGYSVSREKKERFSLILESASTNQTSMYLCASSSDRHSGNTIYFGEGSWLTVV.

The rearrangement joins TRBV5-1 to TRBJ1-3; 10 bases are shared with TRBD1. The length of the CDR3 is 15 residues. CDR1 SGHRS and CDR2 YFSETQ come from the germline V gene. The junction had 4 bases not matched to a gene; V was cut back by 3 bases and J by 4 bases. Here the CDR3 DNA reads TGCGCCAGCAGCTCCGGGACAGGGGCAGGAAACACCATATATTTT. It specifies CASSSGTGAGNTIYF.

The CDR3 coding sequence is TGTGCCAGTAGGAAAGACAGGGAGGAGACCCAGTACTTC. The encoded protein is CASRKDREETQYF. The chain carries TRBV19 and TRBJ2-5; 7 bases line up with TRBD1. The V gene's germline CDR1 is LNHDA and CDR2 SQIVND (reference sequence). Trimming removed 6 bases from V and 5 bases from J; junction bases left unmatched: 6. The CDR3 is 13 amino acids.

The V and J genes are TRBV5-8 and TRBJ1-3; 11 positions agree with TRBD1. V lost 4 bases and J lost 0; bases outside the gene matches: 9. CDR1 is SGHTS and CDR2 is YDEGEE in the germline V gene. CDR3 length: 18 residues. Written as DNA, the CDR3 is TGTGCCAGCAGCCGGGGACAGGGGGAGTTTGACTCTGGAAACACCATATATTTT. It specifies CASSRGQGEFDSGNTIYF.

This clone was seen a single time. The rearrangement joins TRBV18 to TRBJ2-5; TRBD1 matches at 9 bases. J gave up 5 bases and V 5 bases, and 9 bases lay outside the gene matches. The CDR3 has 15 amino acids. Germline CDR1 and CDR2: KGHSH and LQKENI. CDR3 DNA sequence: TGTGCCAGCTCATCCGGGACAGGGTTAGTGGAGACCCAGTACTTC. Its protein product is CASSSGTGLVETQYF.

The gene calls are TRBV6-1 and TRBJ2-7; perhaps TRBD1 as D (6 bases). This CDR3 has 11 residues. V lost 10 bases and J 2 bases, leaving 9 bases between the germline ends. Germline lookup yields CDR1 MNHNS and CDR2 SASEGT. The CDR3 DNA follows: TGTGCCACCTACAGGGCCTACGAGCAGTACTTC. Encoded protein: CATYRAYEQYF.

The gene calls are TRBV28 and TRBJ1-2; maybe TRBD1 (5 bases). This CDR3 contains 13 residues. The ends were cut back, 7 bases at V and 4 bases at J, with 13 bases in the middle. Germline V CDR1 and CDR2: MDHEN, SYDVKM. In DNA form, the CDR3 reads TGTGCCAGCACCTGGGGGGGAGGCTATGGCTACACCTTC. It specifies CASTWGGGYGYTF.

The V call is TRBV28, the J call TRBJ1-2; no clear D. V lost 8 bases, J lost 4 bases, and 11 bases lay in between. The CDR3 is made up of 12 amino acids. The germline V gene encodes CDR1 MDHEN and CDR2 SYDVKM. CDR3 DNA: TGTGCCAGCGCGGGTCCGGCCTATGGCTACACCTTC. This gives the protein CASAGPAYGYTF.

This clone has only a few counts. The genes are TRBV6-1 and TRBJ2-7; tentative D call: TRBD2 (6 bases). This CDR3 comprises 13 residues. V was clipped by 7 bases and J by 3 bases, with 13 bases between them. Germline assignment: CDR1 MNHNS and CDR2 SASEGT. CDR3 sequence: CASTGRGGYEQYF. The CDR3, as DNA: TGTGCCAGCACGGGAAGGGGAGGCTACGAGCAGTACTTC.

Notes on this clone: One end of the junction is discordant with germline, which a read error may explain. This chain joins TRBV7-9 and TRBJ2-3, with TRBD2 matching 15 bases. Germline V CDR1 and CDR2: SEHNR, FQNEAQ (reference sequence). This CDR3 has 19 amino acids. The CDR3 bases are TGTTCCAGCAGCCCCCGGGGACTAGCGGGGGGCTCTATCACAGATACGCAGTATTTT. This codes for CSSSPRGLAGGSITDTQYF.

V usage is TRBV6-4 and J usage is TRBJ2-3; tentative D call: TRBD1 (6 bases). V dropped 4 bases and J dropped 2 bases, with 13 bases sitting between them. Germline CDR1 reads MRHNA; CDR2 reads SNTAGT. The CDR3 is made up of 15 amino acids. The CDR3 nucleotides are TGTGCCAGCAGTGGGGCTGGGGGCCTCACAGATACGCAGTATTTT. Translating gives CASSGAGGLTDTQYF.

This chain uses TRBV6-5 with TRBJ2-5; D may be TRBD1 (5 bases). CDR1 is MNHEY and CDR2 is SVGAGI in the germline V gene. The CDR3 covers 15 residues. V shed 4 bases and J shed 2 bases, with 14 bases lying between them. CDR3 bases: TGTGCCAGCAGTTCCAGGGCCCCGCGTCAAGAGACCCAGTACTTC. Its protein product is CASSSRAPRQETQYF.

This rearrangement joins TRBV27 to TRBJ2-2, with a possible D match to TRBD2 (5 bases). CDR3 size: 13 residues. Looked up from germline, CDR1 is MNHEY and CDR2 is SMNVEV (reference sequence). Trimming removed 7 bases at V and 4 bases at J, with 10 bases between. CDR3 sequence (DNA): TGTGCCAGCAAGGAGGCGGTCACCGGGGAGCTGTTTTTT. As protein: CASKEAVTGELFF.

J is TRBJ1-3 and V is TRBV6-5; D is perhaps TRBD1 (6 bases). Between the trimmed V and J ends, which lost 6 bases and 1 base, there was a span of 10 bases. Germline assignment: CDR1 MNHEY and CDR2 SVGAGI. The CDR3 loop spans 14 amino acids. The CDR3 DNA reads TGTGCCAGCAGGCCCGACAGGTCTGGAAACACCATATATTTT. This translates into CASRPDRSGNTIYF.

This chain uses TRBV15 with TRBJ1-5, with D possibly being TRBD1 (6 bases). This CDR3 region has 12 residues. Germline lookup yields CDR1 LNHNV and CDR2 YYDKDF (reference sequence). V was trimmed by 1 base and J by 11 bases, leaving 9 bases between them. The CDR3 coding sequence is TGTGCCACCAGCAGAGGAGAGGGGGCCCAGCATTTT. Its translation: CATSRGEGAQHF. The complete variable domain, with remaining parts taken from reference TRBV15 and TRBJ1-5, reads DAMVIQNPRYQVTQFGKPVTLSCSQTLNHNVMYWYQQKSSQAPKLLFHYYDKDFNNEADTPDNFQSRRPNTSFCFLDIRSPGLGDTAMYLCATSRGEGAQHFGDGTRLSIL.

This clone was observed a handful of times. This rearrangement joins TRBV5-1 to TRBJ2-3; possibly TRBD1 for D (6 bases). Trimming cost V 3 bases and J 2 bases, with 7 bases left between them. The CDR3 runs 13 residues. From germline, CDR1 is SGHRS and CDR2 YFSETQ. The CDR3 is CASSSGHTDTQYF. In DNA, the CDR3 is TGCGCCAGCAGCTCGGGACACACAGATACGCAGTATTTT.

The J gene is TRBJ2-7, the V gene TRBV18; no clear D gene. V was pared by 6 bases and J by 0 bases, with 12 bases between. CDR1 and CDR2 from the germline V gene are KGHSH and LQKENI. This CDR3 is built from 14 residues. CDR3 sequence reads: CASSSTLSSYEQYF. As DNA, the CDR3 is TGTGCCAGCTCTTCGACTCTCTCCTCCTACGAGCAGTACTTC. Using reference TRBV18 and TRBJ2-7 for the parts outside the CDR3, the full variable domain is NAGVMQNPRHLVRRRGQEARLRCSPMKGHSHVYWYRQLPEEGLKFMVYLQKENIIDESGMPKERFSAEFPKEGPSILRIQQVVRGDSAAYFCASSSTLSSYEQYFGPGTRLTVT.

The J gene is TRBJ1-3, the V gene TRBV30, with 7 bases lining up with TRBD1. V lost 3 bases and J lost 5; bases outside the gene matches: 4. Germline loops: CDR1 GTSNPN, CDR2 SVGIG (reference sequence). CDR3 length: 13 residues. The CDR3 DNA reads TGTGCCTGGAGGACAGGGCCTCGAAACACCATATATTTT. It translates to CAWRTGPRNTIYF.

This chain joins TRBV14 and TRBJ1-1, with a possible D match to TRBD1 (5 bases). The CDR3 sequence is 15 residues long. Between the trimmed V and J ends, which lost 4 bases and 3 bases, there was a span of 15 bases. Germline V CDR1 and CDR2: SGHDN, FVKESK. CDR3 in DNA: TGTGCCAGCAGCCTCGATTGGGGGGACTACACTGAAGCTTTCTTT. Translated, it gives CASSLDWGDYTEAFF.

This rearrangement joins TRBV11-2 to TRBJ2-2, with a possible D match to TRBD1 (5 bases). Germline V lookup: CDR1 SGHAT, CDR2 FQNNGV. The CDR3 is 14 amino acids. V was cut by 9 bases and J by 2 bases, with 13 bases left in between. CDR3 coding DNA: TGTGCCAGTAGGACATTCCGAAACACCGGGGAGCTGTTTTTT. Protein product: CASRTFRNTGELFF.